This TCR beta chain was captured in a study of CD8+ T cells in alopecia areata. The study, taken as a whole, reports: Clarity of TCR sharing across patients fell short of that in mice, possibly HLA-related. Affected lesional scalp, above all in alopecia totalis/universalis, was more clonal than normal scalp. The study also sequences resident alphabeta T cells of normal skin in scalp samples.

To note about this clone: What it binds is unknown.

V lost 3 bases and J lost 4; bases outside the gene matches: 13. Germline V CDR1 and CDR2: SGDLS, YYNGEE. There are 17 residues in the CDR3. RNA was isolated and reverse transcribed to cDNA, the sequencing template. Only in-frame clones appear in the TCRdb table, and some are missing; sequencing was by immunoSEQ multiplex PCR. The data hold under 4,000 clones, with 70% to 75% observed a single time. The receptor was derived from a human donor in good health. Input material: skin. The chain joins TRBV9 to TRBJ2-5; 9 bases map to TRBD1. Written as DNA, the CDR3 is TGTGCCAGCAGCGGAATGACCGGGACAGGGAACAGAGAGACCCAGTACTTC. Amino acids: CASSGMTGTGNRETQYF. Filled out from reference TRBV9 and TRBJ2-5, the complete variable domain reads DSGVTQTPKHLITATGQRVTLRCSPRSGDLSVYWYQQSLDQGLQFLIQYYNGEERAKGNILERFSAQQFPDLHSELNLSSLELGDSALYFCASSGMTGTGNRETQYFGPGTRLLVL.